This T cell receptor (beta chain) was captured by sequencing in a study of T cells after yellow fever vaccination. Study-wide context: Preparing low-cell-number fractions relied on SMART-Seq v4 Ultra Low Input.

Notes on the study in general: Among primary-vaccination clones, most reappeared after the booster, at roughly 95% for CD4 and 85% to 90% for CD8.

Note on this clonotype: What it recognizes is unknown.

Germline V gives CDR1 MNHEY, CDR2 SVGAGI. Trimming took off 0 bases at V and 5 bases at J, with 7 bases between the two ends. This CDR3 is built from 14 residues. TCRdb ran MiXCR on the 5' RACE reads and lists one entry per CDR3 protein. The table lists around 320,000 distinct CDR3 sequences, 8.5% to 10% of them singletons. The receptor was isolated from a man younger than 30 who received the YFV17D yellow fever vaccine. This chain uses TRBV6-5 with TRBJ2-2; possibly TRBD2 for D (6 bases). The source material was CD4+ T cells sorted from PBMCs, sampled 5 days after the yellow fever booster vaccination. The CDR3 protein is CASSYSGRTGELFF. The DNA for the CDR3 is TGTGCCAGCAGTTACTCGGGGAGGACCGGGGAGCTGTTTTTT.